This TCR beta chain was recorded in a study of T cell responses to AZD1222 COVID-19 vaccine. Points on this clone: The antigen is unknown.

Looked up from germline, CDR1 is SGHTA and CDR2 is FQGNSA. The CDR3 contains 14 residues. V was pared by 7 bases and J by 6 bases, with 8 bases of the junction left unmatched. General study results and limits: White British ancestry dominated among donors, who included more females, and clonal diversity was possibly underestimated. Repertoires in all cases were sampled only once the peak T cell response had passed. Breadth and depth of Spike-specific TCRs rose after two AZD1222 doses.

Using immunoSEQ multiplex PCR, the repertoire was profiled, and TCRdb retains in-frame clones only, with some absent. The data contain 150,000 to 200,000 clones, around 92% of them singletons. This clonotype was obtained from an adult in good health. The rearrangement links TRBV7-2 to TRBJ2-1; 8 bases are a match to TRBD1. The sequences come from peripheral blood, collected on day 0 of AZD1222 vaccination. DNA for the CDR3: TGTGCCAGCATTTTAGGACAGGGAGCCAATGAGCAGTTCTTC. Encoded protein: CASILGQGANEQFF.